This T cell receptor (beta chain) originates from a study of cytomegalovirus exposure and HLA in healthy donors. General study findings and limits: The study put some 150 TCR beta chains on its list as cytomegalovirus-associated.

Primers included in the PCR were 60 Vbeta and 13 Jbeta primers. Libraries were prepared by immunoSEQ multiplex PCR; TCRdb keeps only in-frame clonotypes and omits some of them. Among approximately 97,000 clones, roughly three fifths were seen once, and the ten largest hold approximately 4.3%. Germline CDR1 and CDR2: SGHTA and FQGTGA. V was clipped by 2 bases and J by 4 bases, with 11 bases between them. The CDR3 consists of 14 residues. To note about this clone: Its antigen remains unidentified.

Input material: PBMCs. The rearrangement uses TRBV7-3 and TRBJ2-5, with TRBD2 as a possible D gene (6 bases). This TCR was sampled from a human donor in good health. This CDR3 reads CASSLYGSPETQYF. The CDR3 nucleotides are TGTGCCAGCAGCTTATACGGGAGCCCAGAGACCCAGTACTTC.